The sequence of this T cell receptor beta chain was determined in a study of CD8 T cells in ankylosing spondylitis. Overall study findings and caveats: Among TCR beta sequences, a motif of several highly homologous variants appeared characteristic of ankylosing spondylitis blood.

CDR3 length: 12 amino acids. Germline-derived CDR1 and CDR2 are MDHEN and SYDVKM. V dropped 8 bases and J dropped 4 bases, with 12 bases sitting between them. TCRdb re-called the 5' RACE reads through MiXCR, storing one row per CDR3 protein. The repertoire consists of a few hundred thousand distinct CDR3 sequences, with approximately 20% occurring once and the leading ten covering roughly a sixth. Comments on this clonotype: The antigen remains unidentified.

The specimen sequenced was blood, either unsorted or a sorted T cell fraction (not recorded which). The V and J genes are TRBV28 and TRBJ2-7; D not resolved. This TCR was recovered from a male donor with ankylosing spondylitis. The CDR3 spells CASEAHSYEQYF. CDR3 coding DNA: TGTGCCAGCGAAGCCCACTCATACGAGCAGTACTTC.